The entry below gives a single T cell receptor beta chain sequence along with its context. This CDR3 has 14 amino acids. V lost 5 bases and J lost 8; bases outside the gene matches: 7. Germline CDR1 reads SGHTA; CDR2 reads FQGNSA. Although they were nominally healthy when sampled, donors likely had unrecorded immune exposures. This record comes from a study of cytomegalovirus exposure and HLA in healthy donors. The PCR ran on 60 Vbeta and 13 Jbeta primers. Sequenced by immunoSEQ multiplex PCR; TCRdb stores in-frame clones only, minus some. The table lists more than 140,000 clones, roughly 73% of them singletons, with 1.5% to 2% in the top ten.

This chain joins TRBV7-2 and TRBJ1-3; 9 bases fit TRBD1. This sequence originates from a female donor in good health and CMV-seronegative. The material sequenced was PBMCs. The CDR3 spells CASSGTGFRDTIYF. The CDR3 DNA reads TGTGCCAGCAGCGGGACAGGGTTTCGAGACACCATATATTTT.